These 25 T cell receptor beta chains were all obtained from the same sample, sequenced in a study of T cell repertoires in cytomegalovirus infection. Each CDR3 protein is one row after TCRdb ran MiXCR on the reads. Among some 300,000 distinct CDR3 sequences, around 10% were seen once, and the ten largest hold 2% to 3%. Sample: PBMCs. Receptors originate from a human donor in good health (CMV status not recorded). Some clones in this sample may be carry-over from other donors' samples.

Many counts were recorded for this clonotype. J is TRBJ2-7 and V is TRBV7-2, with D perhaps being TRBD1 or TRBD2 (5 bases each). The germline V gene has CDR1 SGHTA and CDR2 FQGNSA. The CDR3 totals 14 residues. V shed 6 bases and J shed 0 bases, with 12 bases lying between them. This CDR3 is CASSRDVGSYEQYV. In DNA form, the CDR3 reads TGTGCCAGCAGTCGGGACGTAGGCTCCTACGAGCAGTACGTC.

At least ten counts were recorded for this clonotype. The chain recombines TRBV6-5 with TRBJ2-3; possible D gene TRBD1, 6 bases. CDR1 MNHEY and CDR2 SVGAGI come from the germline V gene. This CDR3 region has 13 residues. Trimming cost V 5 bases and J 6 bases, with 12 bases left between them. CDR3 bases: TGTGCCAGCAGTAAGCCAGGGGTGGATACGCAGTATTTT. It translates to CASSKPGVDTQYF.

This clonotype appeared many times. J is TRBJ1-2 and V is TRBV27, with a weak D call TRBD1 (5 bases). The germline V and J ends were trimmed by 3 bases and 6 bases, with 14 bases remaining between them. The CDR3 consists of 14 residues. The germline gives CDR1 MNHEY, CDR2 SMNVEV (reference sequence). The CDR3 sequence: CASSLRGSEDGYTF. The CDR3 nucleotides are TGTGCCAGCAGTTTGAGGGGCAGTGAGGATGGCTACACCTTC.

The rearrangement uses TRBV5-6 and TRBJ1-2; no clear D gene. The CDR3 extends over 13 amino acids. Germline assignment: CDR1 SGHDT and CDR2 YYEEEE. Trimming pared 5 bases from V and 3 bases from J, leaving 11 bases between. The CDR3 DNA follows: TGTGCCAGCAGAAGGGAGGCCTACTATGGCTACACCTTC. This gives the protein CASRREAYYGYTF.

This clonotype was observed many times. The chain has TRBV7-2 and TRBJ2-3; possible D gene TRBD2, 5 bases. In germline, CDR1 is SGHTA, CDR2 FQGNSA. The V end lost 5 bases, the J end lost 7 bases, and 10 bases lay between the germline ends. This CDR3 comprises 12 residues. In nucleotides, the CDR3 is TGTGCCAGCAGCCGACCGGGAAATACGCAGTATTTT. It specifies CASSRPGNTQYF.

This clonotype was seen repeatedly, ten times or more. The rearrangement joins TRBV7-2 to TRBJ1-1; D not resolved. Trimming pared 1 base from V and 4 bases from J, leaving 4 bases between. The CDR3 has 12 amino acids. Germline loops: CDR1 SGHTA, CDR2 FQGNSA. The CDR3 here is CASSLDVTEAFF. CDR3 in DNA: TGTGCCAGCAGCTTAGACGTCACTGAAGCTTTCTTT. The full variable domain, its missing parts supplied by reference TRBV7-2 and TRBJ1-1, is GAGVSQSPSNKVTEKGKDVELRCDPISGHTALYWYRQSLGQGLEFLIYFQGNSAPDKSGLPSDRFSAERTGGSVSTLTIQRTQQEDSAVYLCASSLDVTEAFFGQGTRLTVV.

Only a few counts were recorded for this clonotype. The chain links TRBV2 to TRBJ1-2; D is possibly TRBD1 (5 bases). The V and J ends lost 5 bases and 4 bases respectively, with 14 bases between them. Germline V lookup: CDR1 SNHLY, CDR2 FYNNEI. This CDR3 contains 14 residues. The CDR3 loop is CASSLSTASYGYTF. The DNA of the CDR3 is TGTGCCAGCAGTTTATCGACAGCTTCCTATGGCTACACCTTC.

This clonotype has more than one count but fewer than ten. The chain uses TRBV13 and TRBJ1-4; D call uncertain. Germline CDR1 and CDR2: PRHDT and FYEKMQ (reference sequence). V was clipped by 5 bases and J by 8 bases, with 9 bases between them. CDR3 length: 12 amino acids. CDR3 in amino acids: CASSPQTEKLFF. CDR3 nucleotides: TGTGCCAGCAGCCCTCAAACCGAAAAACTGTTTTTT.

At least ten counts were recorded for this clonotype. The genes are TRBV28 and TRBJ1-2; TRBD1 might be the D (5 bases). Trimming removed 6 bases from V and 7 bases from J, with 15 bases in between. CDR3 length equals 13 residues. The germline V gene has CDR1 MDHEN and CDR2 SYDVKM. CDR3: CASRTQDFSGYTF. For the CDR3, the DNA is TGTGCCAGCAGAACACAGGATTTCAGTGGCTACACCTTC.

This clonotype showed up many times. The chain has TRBV18 and TRBJ1-1; D ambiguous. Germline V gene data show CDR1 as KGHSH and CDR2 as LQKENI. V lost 3 bases and J lost 11, with 13 bases in between. This CDR3 has 12 amino acids. The CDR3 sequence is CASSPPGLGAFF. CDR3 sequence (DNA): TGTGCCAGCTCACCTCCCGGCCTTGGGGCTTTCTTT.

The table lists this clonotype with many counts. This chain connects TRBV7-6 to TRBJ2-2; TRBD1 aligns across 11 bases. The CDR3 contains 16 residues. Losses at the gene ends were 5 bases for V and 1 base for J; bases not matched to a gene: 3. CDR1 and CDR2 from the germline V gene are SGHVS and FNYEAQ. The CDR3 loop is CASSLGTGGNTGELFF. DNA of the CDR3: TGTGCCAGCAGCCTAGGGACAGGGGGGAACACCGGGGAGCTGTTTTTT.

This chain uses TRBV3-1 with TRBJ1-3, with no clear D. This CDR3 has 14 amino acids. Germline CDR1 LGHDT, CDR2 YNNKEL (reference sequence). V lost 4 bases, J lost 6 bases, and 13 bases lay in between. This chain's CDR3 is CASSPRVRTNTIYF. The CDR3 coding sequence is TGTGCCAGCAGCCCCAGAGTAAGGACAAACACCATATATTTT. Based on the CDR3 plus reference TRBV3-1 and TRBJ1-3, the full variable domain is DTAVSQTPKYLVTQMGNDKSIKCEQNLGHDTMYWYKQDSKKFLKIMFSYNNKELIINETVPNRFSPKSPDKAHLNLHINSLELGDSAVYFCASSPRVRTNTIYFGEGSWLTVV.

The sample holds many counts of this clonotype. The V gene is TRBV7-6, the J gene TRBJ1-2, with D tentatively TRBD1 (6 bases). CDR3 length: 15 residues. Trimming took 0 bases from V and 0 from J, leaving 8 bases between them. Germline V CDR1 and CDR2: SGHVS, FNYEAQ. CDR3 residues: CASSLAGGANYGYTF. The CDR3 DNA follows: TGTGCCAGCAGCTTAGCCGGGGGCGCTAACTATGGCTACACCTTC. The variable domain in full, with the rest retrieved from reference TRBV7-6 and TRBJ1-2, is GAGVSQSPRYKVTKRGQDVALRCDPISGHVSLYWYRQALGQGPEFLTYFNYEAQQDKSGLPNDRFSAERPEGSISTLTIQRTEQRDSAMYRCASSLAGGANYGYTFGSGTRLTVV.

This clonotype was seen repeatedly, ten times or more. The chain combines TRBV7-6 with TRBJ1-1, with TRBD1 identical over 7 bases. The CDR3 runs to 15 residues. Trimming at V came to 5 bases and at J to 0 bases, leaving 6 bases not matched to a gene. Germline V gene sequence: CDR1 SGHVS, CDR2 FNYEAQ. CDR3 loop: CASSPDRLMNTEAFF. The CDR3, as DNA: TGTGCCAGCAGCCCGGACAGGCTTATGAACACTGAAGCTTTCTTT.

This clonotype was seen repeatedly, ten times or more. The rearrangement links TRBV12-3 or TRBV12-4 to TRBJ2-7; tentative D call: TRBD2 (6 bases). CDR3 length equals 15 residues. With 6 bases removed from V and 0 bases from J, the gap between germline ends came to 15 bases. The CDR3 DNA is TGTGCCAGCAGGCTAACCCCCGGGGGCTCCTACGAGCAGTACTTC. Protein product: CASRLTPGGSYEQYF.

This clonotype came up many times. The chain is built from TRBV19 and TRBJ2-1; no reliable D call. The CDR3 length is 14 residues. Per the germline V gene, CDR1 is LNHDA and CDR2 is SQIVND (reference sequence). Trimming left V 5 bases short and J 5 bases short, with 13 bases between. The CDR3 nucleotides are TGTGCCAGTAGTCCTCCGGACGGTCACAATGAGCAGTTCTTC. This sequence encodes CASSPPDGHNEQFF.

This clonotype was seen at least ten times. The V and J genes are TRBV29-1 and TRBJ2-1; D gene ambiguous. The germline V gene has CDR1 SQVTM and CDR2 ANQGSEA. V lost 7 bases and J 9 bases, leaving 10 bases between the germline ends. The CDR3 has 10 amino acids. The CDR3 sequence is CSAALGEQFF. The DNA for the CDR3 is TGCAGCGCCGCGCTTGGTGAGCAGTTCTTC.

This clonotype showed up just a few times. This chain connects TRBV5-4 to TRBJ2-7, with D perhaps matching TRBD1 or TRBD2 (6 bases each). The germline CDR1 and CDR2 sequences are SGHNT and YYREEE (reference sequence). V shed 0 bases and J shed 1 base, with 11 bases lying between them. The CDR3 is 15 amino acids. The CDR3 loop is CASSLVGGKSYEQYF. Written as DNA, the CDR3 is TGTGCCAGCAGCTTGGTGGGGGGCAAGTCCTACGAGCAGTACTTC.

Turning to this clonotype: A much larger clone lies a single base off, so this may be a read error. The V call is TRBV4-1, the J call TRBJ2-1; no reliable D call. Germline loops: CDR1 MGHRA, CDR2 YSYEKL. The CDR3 is 13 residues long. CDR3 region: CTSSQRADNEQFF. CDR3 in DNA: TGCACCAGCAGCCAACGGGCAGACAATGAGCAGTTCTTC.

This clonotype was counted ten times or more. The chain couples TRBV29-1 to TRBJ1-2; D not resolved. The length of the CDR3 is 12 residues. The V gene lost 6 bases and the J gene lost 8 bases, with 16 bases spanning the gap. CDR1 is SQVTM, CDR2 ANQGSEA, per germline. CDR3: CSVASLQLGYTF. The CDR3 DNA follows: TGCAGCGTCGCCTCTCTTCAGCTCGGCTACACCTTC.

This clonotype was counted ten times or more. The gene calls are TRBV20-1 and TRBJ1-4, with 7 positions matching TRBD1. Per germline, CDR1 DFQATT and CDR2 SNEGSKA (reference sequence). CDR3 length equals 14 residues. V gave up 2 bases and J gave up 3 bases; unmatched junction bases: 3. CDR3 coding DNA: TGCAGTGCTAGAACACAGGGGCCTAATGAAAAACTGTTTTTT. It translates to CSARTQGPNEKLFF.

This clonotype was picked up many times. The gene calls are TRBV7-9 and TRBJ2-2, with 8 bases fitting TRBD1. The germline gives CDR1 SEHNR, CDR2 FQNEAQ (reference sequence). The junction had 7 bases not matched to a gene; V was cut back by 5 bases and J by 5 bases. The CDR3 covers 15 residues. CDR3 in amino acids: CASSRTGGRTGELFF. The CDR3 coding sequence is TGTGCCAGCAGCAGAACAGGGGGAAGGACCGGGGAGCTGTTTTTT.

The rearrangement uses TRBV29-1 and TRBJ2-6; tentative D call: TRBD2 (6 bases). V was trimmed by 2 bases and J by 4 bases, leaving 9 bases between them. The germline gives CDR1 SQVTM, CDR2 ANQGSEA. The CDR3 runs 14 residues. CDR3 DNA sequence: TGCAGCGTTGAACTGGAGGGGGGGGCCAACGTCCTGACTTTC. As protein: CSVELEGGANVLTF.

This clonotype has at least ten counts. V and J are TRBV6-5 and TRBJ2-2; no clear D. Germline lookup yields CDR1 MNHEY and CDR2 SVGAGI. This CDR3 has 14 residues. The V end lost 7 bases, the J end lost 2 bases, and 11 bases lay between the germline ends. The DNA of the CDR3 is TGTGCCAGCACCGAAATGGGTAACACCGGGGAGCTGTTTTTT. This translates into CASTEMGNTGELFF.

This clonotype came up many times. The J gene is TRBJ2-1, the V gene TRBV12-3 or TRBV12-4, with D uncertain. Between the trimmed V and J ends, which lost 2 bases and 1 base, there was a span of 9 bases. CDR3 length: 15 residues. The CDR3 region has the DNA TGTGCCAGCAGTTTATCAGCCCCATCCTACAATGAGCAGTTCTTC. This translates into CASSLSAPSYNEQFF.